The source of this T cell receptor beta chain is a study of technical replicates of blood from several donors. The CDR3 sequence is 14 residues long. Germline lookup yields CDR1 SGHTS and CDR2 YDEGEE. Between the trimmed V and J ends, which lost 1 base and 2 bases, there was a span of 10 bases. Data came from immunoSEQ multiplex PCR; TCRdb stores just in-frame clones and leaves some out. The sample yields some 77,000 clones, roughly 91% seen once. The chain uses TRBV5-8 and TRBJ2-7, with D unclear. The sample consisted of T cells isolated from PBMCs. This TCR derives from a human donor in good health. In DNA form, the CDR3 reads TGTGCCAGCAGCTTGCCCTCTCGAGCCTACGAGCAGTACTTC. Its protein product is CASSLPSRAYEQYF.